This paragraph covers one T cell receptor beta chain sequence. These data originate in a study of blood T cell repertoires in COVID-19. As for the study in general: Researchers got acute and convalescent COVID-19 samples from the United States, Italy and Spain. The analysed material was cDNA or gDNA that came from T cells, B-cell-depleted T cells, or PBMCs.

Source study methods: Reference gene primer amplification yielded estimated nucleated cell counts. Some clones are missing from TCRdb's copy, which holds only in-frame ones; the method was immunoSEQ multiplex PCR. V and J calls and clone size follow that table, whereas D and trimming were derived from the DNA. The table records some 38,000 clones, roughly nine tenths of them present only once. CDR3 length: 14 residues. The V and J ends lost 1 base and 2 bases respectively, with 8 bases between them. Per the germline V gene, CDR1 is KGHSH and CDR2 is LQKENI. The receptor's source is a woman aged 25 to 39 in a cohort sampled during active COVID-19. The sequencing input was peripheral blood. The chain recombines TRBV18 with TRBJ1-2; a weak D match, TRBD1 (6 bases). The CDR3 nucleotides are TGTGCCAGCTCACCACTAACAGGGAACTATGGCTACACCTTC. Residues: CASSPLTGNYGYTF.